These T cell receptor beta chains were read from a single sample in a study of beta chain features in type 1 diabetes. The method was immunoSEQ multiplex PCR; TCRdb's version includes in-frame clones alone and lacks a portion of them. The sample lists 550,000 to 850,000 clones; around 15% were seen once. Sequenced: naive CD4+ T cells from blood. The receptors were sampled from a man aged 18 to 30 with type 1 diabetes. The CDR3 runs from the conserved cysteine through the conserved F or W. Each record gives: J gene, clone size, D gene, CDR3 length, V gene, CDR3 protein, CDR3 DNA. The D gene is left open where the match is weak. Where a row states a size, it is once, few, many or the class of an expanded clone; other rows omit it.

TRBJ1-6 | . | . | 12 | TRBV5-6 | CASSLEGSPLHF | TGTGCCAGCAGCTTGGAGGGGTCACCCCTCCACTTT
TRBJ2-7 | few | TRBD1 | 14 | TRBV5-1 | CASSLGQGAYEQYF | TGCGCCAGCAGCTTGGGACAGGGGGCCTACGAGCAGTACTTC
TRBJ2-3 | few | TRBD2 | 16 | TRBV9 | CASNRGAGGPGDTQYF | TGTGCCAGCAACCGGGGAGCGGGGGGGCCGGGAGATACGCAGTATTTT
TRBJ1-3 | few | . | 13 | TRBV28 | CASFNDAGYTIYF | TGTGCCAGCTTTAACGACGCAGGGTACACCATATATTTT
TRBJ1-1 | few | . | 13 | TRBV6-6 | CASRPSWGTEAFF | TGTGCCAGCAGGCCGAGCTGGGGGACTGAAGCTTTCTTT
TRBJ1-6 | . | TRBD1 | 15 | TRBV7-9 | CASSRGTGENSPLHF | TGTGCCAGCAGCCGCGGGACAGGGGAAAATTCACCCCTCCACTTT
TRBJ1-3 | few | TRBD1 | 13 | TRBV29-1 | CSVNRGTGNTIYF | TGCAGCGTTAACAGGGGTACTGGAAACACCATATATTTT
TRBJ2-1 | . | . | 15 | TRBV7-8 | CASSLATQGANEQFF | TGTGCCAGCAGCTTAGCAACCCAAGGTGCCAATGAGCAGTTCTTC
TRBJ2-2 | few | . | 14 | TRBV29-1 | CSTRGGAGTGELFF | TGCAGCACCCGTGGGGGGGCTGGCACCGGGGAGCTGTTTTTT
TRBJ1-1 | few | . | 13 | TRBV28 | CASTSGQNTEAFF | TGTGCCAGCACCTCGGGTCAGAACACTGAAGCTTTCTTT
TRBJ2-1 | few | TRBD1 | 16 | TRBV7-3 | CASSLNGQGLYNEQFF | TGTGCCAGCAGCTTAAATGGACAGGGATTATACAATGAGCAGTTCTTC
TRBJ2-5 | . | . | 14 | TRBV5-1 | CASSLDGVVETQYF | TGCGCCAGCAGCTTGGATGGGGTTGTGGAGACCCAGTACTTC
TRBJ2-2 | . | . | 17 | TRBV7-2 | CASSLQRQSWNTGELFF | TGTGCCAGCAGCTTACAGAGGCAGAGCTGGAACACCGGGGAGCTGTTTTTT
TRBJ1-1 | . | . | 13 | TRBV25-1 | CASSEKQGRKAFF | TGTGCCAGCAGTGAAAAACAGGGTAGGAAAGCTTTCTTT
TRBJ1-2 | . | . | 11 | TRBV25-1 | CASSEGGGYTF | TGTGCCAGCAGTGAGGGCGGAGGCTACACCTTC
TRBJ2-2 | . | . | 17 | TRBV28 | CASSPAEAGSNTGELFF | TGTGCCAGCAGTCCCGCCGAGGCGGGGTCGAACACCGGGGAGCTGTTTTTT
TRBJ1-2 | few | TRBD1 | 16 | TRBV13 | CASSLYSRQGNYGYTF | TGTGCCAGCAGCTTATATTCGAGACAGGGTAACTATGGCTACACCTTC
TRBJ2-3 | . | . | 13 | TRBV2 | CASSRQGGDTQYF | TGTGCCAGCAGTAGGCAGGGTGGAGATACGCAGTATTTT
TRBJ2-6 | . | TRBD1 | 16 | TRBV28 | CASRTGTGTGANVLTF | TGTGCCAGCAGGACCGGGACAGGGACTGGGGCCAACGTCCTGACTTTC
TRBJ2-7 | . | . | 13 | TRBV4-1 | CASSQDAGHEQYF | TGCGCCAGCAGCCAAGATGCGGGGCACGAGCAGTACTTC
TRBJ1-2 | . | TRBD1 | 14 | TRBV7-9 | CASSRGQGSDGYTF | TGTGCCAGCAGCCGAGGACAGGGAAGCGATGGCTACACCTTC
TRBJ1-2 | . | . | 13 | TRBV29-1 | CSARPGGQKGYTF | TGCAGCGCTCGCCCGGGGGGCCAGAAAGGCTACACCTTC